A selection of T cell receptor beta chains follows, all from one sample in a study of PD-L1 blockade in urothelial cancer. TCRdb keeps only in-frame clones here, not all; method: immunoSEQ multiplex PCR. The sample carries 43,000 or so clones, around 81% recorded once. This sample comprised PBMCs, obtained around atezolizumab (anti-PD-L1) treatment. The receptors were gathered from a man aged 60 to 69 with urothelial cancer. Both conserved end residues are part of each CDR3. The order of the fields is CDR3 length, clone size, D gene, V gene, J gene, CDR3 DNA, CDR3 protein. The D gene is left open where the match is weak. Clone size is shown for a subset of rows, as once, few, many or a class of expanded clone.

>14|.|.|TRBV6-4|TRBJ2-7
TGTGCCAGCAGTGACCGAGTGAAAGACTACGAGCAGTACTTC
CASSDRVKDYEQYF
>16|.|TRBD2|TRBV15|TRBJ2-1
TGTGCCACCAGCGTAGACACTAGCGGGGGGGCCCATGAGCAGTTCTTC
CATSVDTSGGAHEQFF
>14|few|.|TRBV10-1|TRBJ2-2
TGCGCCAGCAGTGACAGGTTGAACACCGGGGAGCTGTTTTTT
CASSDRLNTGELFF
>14|.|.|TRBV15|TRBJ1-2
TGTGCCACCAGCAGAGATCCGGAGAACTATGGCTACACCTTC
CATSRDPENYGYTF
>17|.|TRBD1|TRBV5-1|TRBJ1-5
TGCGCCGGCCGCGGGCGGCACAGGGGCTATAGCAATCAGCCCCAGCATTTT
CAGRGRHRGYSNQPQHF
>15|.|TRBD2|TRBV30|TRBJ2-2
TGTGCCTGGAGTGTGGGACTAGCGGGCTCCGGGGAGCTGTTTTTT
CAWSVGLAGSGELFF
>15|.|TRBD1|TRBV14|TRBJ2-7
TGTGCCAGCAGCCCGGGACAGCCTATCGTCTACGAGCAGTACTTC
CASSPGQPIVYEQYF
>10|.|.|TRBV28|TRBJ2-3
TGTGCCAGCAGTAGCAGGATGCAGTATTTT
CASSSRMQYF
>13|.|.|TRBV27|TRBJ1-2
TGTGCCAGCAGTTTGCAGGAGGGCCATGGCTACACCTTC
CASSLQEGHGYTF
>14|.|TRBD1|TRBV11-2|TRBJ1-1
TGTGCCAGCAGCTTATCTTCAGGGGGTACTGAAGCTTTCTTT
CASSLSSGGTEAFF
>15|few|.|TRBV5-4|TRBJ2-3
TGTGCCAGCAGCTTGGACGGGGGACGCACAGATACGCAGTATTTT
CASSLDGGRTDTQYF
>18|.|.|TRBV4-1|TRBJ1-5
TGCGCCAGCAGCCGAACACTACCGACAGATTATAGCAATCAGCCCCAGCATTTT
CASSRTLPTDYSNQPQHF
>14|.|.|TRBV25-1|TRBJ2-7
TGTGCCAGCAGTGAACGTAGGGGCTCCTACGAGCAGTACTTC
CASSERRGSYEQYF
>18|once|TRBD2|TRBV5-4|TRBJ2-2
TGTGCCAGCAGGTCCGGGACTAGCGGGAGTTGGGACACCGGGGAGCTGTTTTTT
CASRSGTSGSWDTGELFF
>13|few|.|TRBV10-1|TRBJ2-1
TGCGCCAGCAGTGAGTCGTTATATACAGAGCAGTTCTTC
CASSESLYTEQFF
>17|.|.|TRBV4-3|TRBJ2-7
TGCGCCAGCAGCCAAAAGGCAGGCGAGCGGCCACCTTACGAGCAGTACTTC
CASSQKAGERPPYEQYF
>17|.|.|TRBV2|TRBJ1-4
TGTGCCAGCAGTGCGACAGGTTTGGGGTATTCTGATGAAAAACTGTTTTTT
CASSATGLGYSDEKLFF
>17|.|.|TRBV19|TRBJ1-5
TGTGCCAGTAGAACAGTTTACTCGAAAGGGGTCCATCAGCCCCAGCATTTT
CASRTVYSKGVHQPQHF
>12|.|.|TRBV6-5|TRBJ2-5
TGTGCCAGCAAGGGGGGGGAAGAGACCCAGTACTTC
CASKGGEETQYF
>11|.|.|TRBV18|TRBJ2-1
TGTGCCAGCTCACCCGACAGAGAGCAGTTCTTC
CASSPDREQFF
>18|.|TRBD2|TRBV18|TRBJ2-1
TGTGCCAGCTCACCGAACTCACTAGCGGGAGGCTCCTACAATGAGCAGTTCTTC
CASSPNSLAGGSYNEQFF
>16|.|TRBD2|TRBV5-6|TRBJ2-5
TGTGCCAGCAGCTTGGATCTGACTAGCGGGAGTCAGACCCAGTACTTC
CASSLDLTSGSQTQYF
>16|.|.|TRBV7-9|TRBJ2-7
TGTGCCAGCAGCCAATCACTAGGTGGGGGCGACTACGAGCAGTACTTC
CASSQSLGGGDYEQYF
>14|.|TRBD1|TRBV2|TRBJ2-1
TGTGCCAGCAGTGACCGGACAGGCGACAATGAGCAGTTCTTC
CASSDRTGDNEQFF
>14|.|.|TRBV28|TRBJ2-2
TGTGCCAGCAGACCGGGTCCTCGCGGCGGGGAGCTGTTTTTT
CASRPGPRGGELFF
>13|few|.|TRBV25-1|TRBJ2-7
TGTGCCAGCAGTGACCAGGGTATTCTCAAGCAGTACTTC
CASSDQGILKQYF
>14|once|.|TRBV7-8|TRBJ1-5
TGTGCCAGCAGCCCTGTGTCCAGCAATCAGCCCCAGCATTTT
CASSPVSSNQPQHF
>18|.|TRBD2|TRBV7-9|TRBJ2-3
TGTGCCAGCAGCATAGCAACTCCGGGACTAGCGGCCACAGATACGCAGTATTTT
CASSIATPGLAATDTQYF
>13|once|.|TRBV5-1|TRBJ1-1
TGCGCCAGCAGCTTGGCGGACAGAATCGAAGCTTTCTTT
CASSLADRIEAFF
>16|.|TRBD1|TRBV30|TRBJ2-7
TGTGCCTGGAGTGGTGGGGTATGGGACAGAAACTACGAGCAGTACTTC
CAWSGGVWDRNYEQYF
>15|.|TRBD2|TRBV5-1|TRBJ2-1
TGCGCCAGCAGCTTGGCGGGAGGGCACTACAATGAGCAGTTCTTC
CASSLAGGHYNEQFF
>18|.|TRBD2|TRBV5-1|TRBJ2-1
TGCGCCAGCAGCCCTCGACTAGCGGGAGTGATGTCCTACAATGAGCAGTTCTTC
CASSPRLAGVMSYNEQFF
>17|once|TRBD2|TRBV6-1|TRBJ2-5
TGTGCCAGCAGTGAATCGAGACTAGCGGACCTAAAAGAGACCCAGTACTTC
CASSESRLADLKETQYF
>17|few|.|TRBV9|TRBJ2-3
TGTGCCAGCAGCGTAGCGATGGGGGCTGATCAGGGAGATACGCAGTATTTT
CASSVAMGADQGDTQYF
>15|.|TRBD1|TRBV7-2|TRBJ2-2
TGTGCCAGCAGCTTCTCCAGGGGGCACACCGGGGAGCTGTTTTTT
CASSFSRGHTGELFF
>17|.|TRBD1|TRBV4-2|TRBJ1-2
TGTGCCAGCAGCCAAGATAGTTTCGTCAGGGGGAACTATGGCTACACCTTC
CASSQDSFVRGNYGYTF
>16|few|.|TRBV6-6|TRBJ1-5
TGTGCCAGCAGCCCCTTAAGTCAGGGATCTAATCAGCCCCAGCATTTT
CASSPLSQGSNQPQHF
>14|few|.|TRBV30|TRBJ1-1
TGTGCCTGGAGTGTACTAACGGGGAACACTGAAGCTTTCTTT
CAWSVLTGNTEAFF
>16|.|TRBD2|TRBV4-2|TRBJ2-6
TGTGCCAGCACCATAAACGGGGGGTCTGGGGCCAACGTCCTGACTTTC
CASTINGGSGANVLTF
>15|.|.|TRBV5-1|TRBJ2-4
TGCGCCAGCAGCGTCGACACAGACTTTAGCGAAATTCAGTACTTC
CASSVDTDFSEIQYF
>13|.|.|TRBV4-3|TRBJ2-1
TGCGCCAGCAGCCAATCCAGGGATTATGAGCAGTTCTTC
CASSQSRDYEQFF
>14|.|.|TRBV28|TRBJ1-4
TGTGCCAGCGGGTTCGAGGGAGGGTATGAAAAACTGTTTTTT
CASGFEGGYEKLFF
>15|.|.|TRBV5-1|TRBJ2-5
TGCGCCAGCAGCTTAGACGGACGGGAACAAGAGACCCAGTACTTC
CASSLDGREQETQYF
>13|.|.|TRBV4-2|TRBJ2-1
TGTGCCAGCAGCCAAGATCGTTTCGATGAGCAGTTCTTC
CASSQDRFDEQFF
>16|.|TRBD1|TRBV29-1|TRBJ2-2
TGCAGCGTTGAATTACAGGGGCGTTCGAACACCGGGGAGCTGTTTTTT
CSVELQGRSNTGELFF
>16|.|TRBD2|TRBV4-1|TRBJ2-2
TGCGCCAGCAGCCAATTTGTAGCGGGACCTGCCGGGGAGCTGTTTTTT
CASSQFVAGPAGELFF
>11|.|.|TRBV6-5|TRBJ2-1
TGTGCCAGCAGTTGGGGGCGTGAGCAGTTCTTC
CASSWGREQFF
>14|.|.|TRBV4-2|TRBJ2-7
TGTGCCAGCAGCTCCATCCCCGGGGCCTACGAGCAGTACTTC
CASSSIPGAYEQYF
>12|.|.|TRBV28|TRBJ1-1
TGTGCCAGCACTAAAGCTGCCCTTGAAGCTTTCTTT
CASTKAALEAFF
>13|.|TRBD1|TRBV6-5|TRBJ2-7
TGTGCCAGCAGTCTACAGGGGGGTTACGAGCAGTACTTC
CASSLQGGYEQYF
>16|.|TRBD1|TRBV5-6|TRBJ1-2
TGTGCCAGCAGCTTAAAGGGACAGGGGGCCTACTATGGCTACACCTTC
CASSLKGQGAYYGYTF
>14|once|.|TRBV5-8|TRBJ1-1
TGTGCCAGCAGCATGCGGGGGGTGAACACTGAAGCTTTCTTT
CASSMRGVNTEAFF
>17|.|TRBD1|TRBV11-2|TRBJ2-7
TGTGCCAGCAGCTTAGTGGCGGGACAGGGGGCAACCTACGAGCAGTACTTC
CASSLVAGQGATYEQYF
>15|medium-sized|TRBD1|TRBV27|TRBJ2-3
TGTGCCAGCAGTTTAAGGGGACAGAGCACAGATACGCAGTATTTT
CASSLRGQSTDTQYF